What follows are 17 T cell receptor beta chains derived from one specimen sequenced in a study of blood T cell repertoires in COVID-19. Clones were sequenced by immunoSEQ multiplex PCR, and TCRdb holds only the in-frame ones, with some missing. This sample has approximately 55,000 clones, with over 60% found just once. Input material: peripheral blood. These receptors all stem from a man under 40 with COVID-19, enrolled during active disease.

The chain has TRBV5-1 and TRBJ2-7; 8 bases align to TRBD1. Per the germline V gene, CDR1 is SGHRS and CDR2 is YFSETQ. This CDR3 region has 20 residues. The junction had 21 bases not matched to a gene; V was cut back by 0 bases and J by 4 bases. This CDR3 is CASSLARTGTGIFLDYEQYF. The CDR3 DNA is TGCGCCAGCAGCTTGGCTCGAACCGGGACAGGAATCTTTTTAGATTACGAGCAGTACTTC.

This clone was seen more than once but under ten times. In DNA form, the CDR3 reads TGTGCCAGCACCTGGGGGGGGAGCTCCTACGAGCAGTACTTC. This encodes CASTWGGSSYEQYF. The chain joins TRBV28 to TRBJ2-7, with 7 bases identical to TRBD2. V trimming: 7 bases; J trimming: 0 bases; junction bases outside the gene matches: 6. Germline values: CDR1 MDHEN, CDR2 SYDVKM. The CDR3 totals 14 residues.

This clone was seen only a few times. V and J are TRBV3-1 (or the pseudogene TRBV3-2) and TRBJ1-1; no reliable D call. V lost 4 bases and J 3 bases, leaving 15 bases between the germline ends. Per the germline V gene, CDR1 is LGHDT and CDR2 is YNNKEL (reference sequence). This CDR3 comprises 15 residues. DNA for the CDR3: TGTGCCAGCAGCCTTCGGAGTGGGTTTCACACTGAAGCTTTCTTT. Protein: CASSLRSGFHTEAFF.

The V gene is TRBV5-8, the J gene TRBJ2-1; a possible D gene is TRBD2 (6 bases). Germline lookup yields CDR1 SGHTS and CDR2 YDEGEE. V lost 1 base to trimming and J lost 8 bases, with 19 bases between them. The CDR3 runs to 16 residues. The CDR3 coding sequence is TGTGCCAGCAGCTTGTCTGCGGGGACCCAGCGCGATGAGCAGTTCTTC. Encoded protein: CASSLSAGTQRDEQFF. The entire variable domain, with the rest obtained from reference TRBV5-8 and TRBJ2-1, is as follows: EAGVTQSPTHLIKTRGQQATLRCSPISGHTSVYWYQQALGLGLQFLLWYDEGEERNRGNFPPRFSGRQFPNYSSELNVNALELEDSALYLCASSLSAGTQRDEQFFGPGTRLTVL.

The genes are TRBV28 and TRBJ2-3, with TRBD2 matching over 9 bases. The CDR3 sequence is 19 residues long. Looked up from germline, CDR1 is MDHEN and CDR2 is SYDVKM. With V trimmed by 0 bases and J by 3 bases, 13 bases remained unmatched. CDR3 DNA sequence: TGTGCCAGCAGTTTATGGGGTAGCGGGGGCACCTGGGGAACAGATACGCAGTATTTT. As protein: CASSLWGSGGTWGTDTQYF.

The V gene is TRBV11-2, the J gene TRBJ2-4; TRBD2 matches 7 bases. V trimming: 2 bases; J trimming: 6 bases; junction bases outside the gene matches: 4. CDR1 and CDR2 from the germline V gene are SGHAT and FQNNGV. CDR3 size: 14 residues. The CDR3: CASSLREGANIQYF. Here the CDR3 DNA reads TGTGCCAGCAGCTTAAGGGAGGGTGCAAACATTCAGTACTTC. Combining the CDR3 with reference TRBV11-2 and TRBJ2-4 gives the whole variable domain EAGVAQSPRYKIIEKRQSVAFWCNPISGHATLYWYQQILGQGPKLLIQFQNNGVVDDSQLPKDRFSAERLKGVDSTLKIQPAKLEDSAVYLCASSLREGANIQYFGAGTRLSVL.

The chain employs TRBV27 and TRBJ1-1; D uncertain. V dropped 6 bases and J dropped 0 bases, with 5 bases sitting between them. The V gene's germline CDR1 is MNHEY and CDR2 SMNVEV (reference sequence). The CDR3 totals 12 residues. The DNA for the CDR3 is TGTGCCAGCAGGTCAGTGAACACTGAAGCTTTCTTT. This gives the protein CASRSVNTEAFF.

This sequence joins TRBV18 and TRBJ1-2; TRBD1 aligns across 7 bases. Per the germline V gene, CDR1 is KGHSH and CDR2 is LQKENI. The ends lost 6 bases at V and 4 bases at J; junction bases unmatched: 5. This CDR3 has 13 amino acids. For the CDR3, the DNA is TGTGCCAGCTCCCCGAGGGACAGCTATGGCTACACCTTC. Its translation: CASSPRDSYGYTF.

The rearrangement links TRBV27 to TRBJ2-1; 12 nucleotides agree with TRBD2. From germline, CDR1 is MNHEY and CDR2 SMNVEV (reference sequence). This CDR3 is built from 17 residues. J was trimmed by 2 bases and V by 3 bases; bases with no gene match: 5. CDR3 sequence: CASSFALAGGPYNEQFF. The CDR3 bases are TGTGCCAGCAGTTTCGCCCTAGCGGGAGGGCCCTACAATGAGCAGTTCTTC.

J is TRBJ1-2 and V is TRBV3-1 (or the pseudogene TRBV3-2); TRBD1 matches 8 bases. V shed 3 bases, J shed 4 bases, and the junction held 4 bases outside the gene matches. CDR1 is LGHDT, CDR2 YNNKEL, per germline (reference sequence). CDR3 length equals 14 residues. In DNA, the CDR3 is TGTGCCAGCAGCCAGGACAGGGTACTCTATGGCTACACCTTC. Translated, it gives CASSQDRVLYGYTF.

The chain joins TRBV6-5 to TRBJ2-5, with 7 bases that match TRBD1. With V trimmed by 7 bases and J by 1 base, 9 bases remained unmatched. This CDR3 has 15 amino acids. Germline V gene data show CDR1 as MNHEY and CDR2 as SVGAGI. CDR3 DNA sequence: TGTGCCAGCAAGGCCGGGACAGAATCCCAAGAGACCCAGTACTTC. This encodes CASKAGTESQETQYF.

This clone was picked up a small number of times. This rearrangement joins TRBV6-6 to TRBJ2-2; tentative D call: TRBD2 (6 bases). CDR1 is MNHNY, CDR2 SVGAGI, per germline (reference sequence). This CDR3 is 16 amino acids long. The V gene lost 0 bases and the J gene lost 5 bases, with 13 bases spanning the gap. In DNA, the CDR3 is TGTGCCAGCAGTTACTCGAAAGGAGGGTCTACCGGGGAGCTGTTTTTT. It codes for CASSYSKGGSTGELFF.

This clone came up a few times. The CDR3 protein is CASRNRQETQYF. DNA for the CDR3: TGTGCCAGCAGGAACAGACAAGAGACCCAGTACTTC. V is TRBV28 and J is TRBJ2-5; D unclear. The germline V and J ends were trimmed by 6 bases and 2 bases, with 7 bases remaining between them. Germline V CDR1 and CDR2: MDHEN, SYDVKM. This CDR3 spans 12 amino acids.

V usage is TRBV30 and J usage is TRBJ2-5; 8 bases align to TRBD1. The CDR3 runs to 13 residues. Per the germline V gene, CDR1 is GTSNPN and CDR2 is SVGIG (reference sequence). With V trimmed by 2 bases and J by 6 bases, 5 bases remained unmatched. CDR3 coding DNA: TGTGCCTGGAGTTTTAGGACAGGGAAGACCCAGTACTTC. It is translated as CAWSFRTGKTQYF.

The rearrangement joins TRBV28 to TRBJ2-1; D gene ambiguous. This CDR3 spans 14 amino acids. Germline V lookup: CDR1 MDHEN, CDR2 SYDVKM. V was shortened by 2 bases and J by 0 bases, with 5 bases between the two germline ends. CDR3 nucleotides: TGTGCCAGCAGTTTACCTAGCTCCTACAATGAGCAGTTCTTC. It yields the protein CASSLPSSYNEQFF.

The chain couples TRBV11-3 to TRBJ2-7, with TRBD1 matching over 10 bases. Germline CDR1 SGHNT, CDR2 YENEEA. Trimming took 6 bases from V and 1 from J; bases not matched to a gene: 6. The CDR3 spans 15 residues. Written as DNA, the CDR3 is TGTGCCAGCAGTCAACCGGGACAGGGGTCCTACGAGCAGTACTTC. Translating it yields CASSQPGQGSYEQYF.

This clone was seen a handful of times. For the CDR3, the DNA is TGTGCCAGCAGCTTACTAGGATCCCCCGGGGATGAGCAGTTCTTC. It specifies CASSLLGSPGDEQFF. The rearrangement joins TRBV7-6 to TRBJ2-1; TRBD2 might be the D (5 bases). V gave up 2 bases and J gave up 8 bases, with 16 bases separating them. Germline CDR1 reads SGHVS; CDR2 reads FNYEAQ. The CDR3 extends over 15 amino acids.